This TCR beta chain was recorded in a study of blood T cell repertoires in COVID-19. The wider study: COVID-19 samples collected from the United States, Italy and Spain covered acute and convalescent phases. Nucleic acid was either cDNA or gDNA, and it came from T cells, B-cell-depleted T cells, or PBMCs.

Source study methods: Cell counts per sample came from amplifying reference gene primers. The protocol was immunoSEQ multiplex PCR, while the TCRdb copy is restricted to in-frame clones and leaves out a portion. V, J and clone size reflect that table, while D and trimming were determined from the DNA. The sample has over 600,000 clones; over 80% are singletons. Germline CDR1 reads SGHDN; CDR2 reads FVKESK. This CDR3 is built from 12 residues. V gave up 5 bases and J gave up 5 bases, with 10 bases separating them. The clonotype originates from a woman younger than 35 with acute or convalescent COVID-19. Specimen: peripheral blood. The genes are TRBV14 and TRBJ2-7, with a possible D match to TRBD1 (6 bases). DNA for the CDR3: TGTGCCAGCAGCGAACAGGGCAACGAGCAGTACTTC. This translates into CASSEQGNEQYF.